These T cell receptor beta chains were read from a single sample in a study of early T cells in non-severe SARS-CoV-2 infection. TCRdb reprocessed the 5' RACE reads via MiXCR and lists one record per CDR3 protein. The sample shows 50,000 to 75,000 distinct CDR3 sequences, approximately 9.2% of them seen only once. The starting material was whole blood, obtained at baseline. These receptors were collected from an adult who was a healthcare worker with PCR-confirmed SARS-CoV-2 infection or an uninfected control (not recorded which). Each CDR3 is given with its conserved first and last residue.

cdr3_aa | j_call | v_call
CASSPQGNSPLHF | TRBJ1-6 | TRBV12-3/TRBV12-4
CASSLGTNTGELFF | TRBJ2-2 | TRBV7-3
CASRHRLTDTQYF | TRBJ2-3 | TRBV11-2
CASSLAQATYETQYF | TRBJ2-5 | TRBV5-1
CASSLELDTEAFF | TRBJ1-1 | TRBV7-8
CASSPQRAGNTIYF | TRBJ1-3 | TRBV12-3/TRBV12-4
CASSQVSGEGETQYF | TRBJ2-5 | TRBV3-1
CATSDPARANYGYTF | TRBJ1-2 | TRBV24-1
CASSLTGGLGETQYF | TRBJ2-5 | TRBV5-4
CASSLVQGTVNEQFF | TRBJ2-1 | TRBV5-6
CASGISYEQYF | TRBJ2-7 | TRBV6-2/TRBV6-3
CASSSDRASDTQYF | TRBJ2-3 | TRBV7-3
CASTSRGSMAETYNEQFF | TRBJ2-1 | TRBV9
CSAAGNEQFF | TRBJ2-1 | TRBV20-1
CASTLTGAACEQYF | TRBJ2-7 | TRBV12-3/TRBV12-4
CASSSDGSNSPLHF | TRBJ1-6 | TRBV7-3
CASNRPGDRTYGYTF | TRBJ1-2 | TRBV19
CASSLTSGTANTGELFF | TRBJ2-2 | TRBV7-3
CASSGRKDTQYF | TRBJ2-3 | TRBV7-6
CASSRGTGLNEQYF | TRBJ2-7 | TRBV23-1
CASSHHLEGRVREKLFF | TRBJ1-4 | TRBV4-3
CASSQEFWGSYNEQFF | TRBJ2-1 | TRBV4-3
CASSPPGPQEQFF | TRBJ2-1 | TRBV18
CASSFFQARYEQYF | TRBJ2-7 | TRBV12-3/TRBV12-4
CASSERDGVYNSPLHF | TRBJ1-6 | TRBV2
CSGRSGRADTGELFF | TRBJ2-2 | TRBV29-1
CASSYPRQGAEGNQPQHF | TRBJ1-5 | TRBV6-6
CAISPDSLANYGYTF | TRBJ1-2 | TRBV10-3
CSVARQAAYEQYF | TRBJ2-7 | TRBV29-1
CASSLERDAFF | TRBJ1-1 | TRBV18
CASSISFYGYTF | TRBJ1-2 | TRBV19
CASSQDGRGDEQFF | TRBJ2-1 | TRBV4-3
CASSYRTGDEQYF | TRBJ2-7 | TRBV6-6
CASSLARLAGRPDTQYF | TRBJ2-3 | TRBV7-9
CASSFLREGWNEQFF | TRBJ2-1 | TRBV7-8
CASSPDQGANYGYTF | TRBJ1-2 | TRBV18
CSAKRVGDEQYF | TRBJ2-7 | TRBV20-1
CASSIGRDYPNSPTDTQYF | TRBJ2-3 | TRBV19
CASSQEGRGTTRDNEQFF | TRBJ2-1 | TRBV4-1
CASSQDFLGLGEQYF | TRBJ2-7 | TRBV4-1
CASSLDRGTEAFF | TRBJ1-1 | TRBV12-3/TRBV12-4
CASSFGQAVYNEQFF | TRBJ2-1 | TRBV6-4
CSASPGQGALHF | TRBJ1-6 | TRBV20-1
CATSDAQHRPAYEQYF | TRBJ2-7 | TRBV24-1
CASSPVWGAEQFF | TRBJ2-1 | TRBV7-9
CASSFPSGRYSYNEQFF | TRBJ2-1 | TRBV5-1
CASGWGGETQYF | TRBJ2-5 | TRBV6-5
CASSYKGQYYNEQFF | TRBJ2-1 | TRBV6-6
CASSLRSGGQPQHF | TRBJ1-5 | TRBV5-1
CSASRTGVETQYF | TRBJ2-5 | TRBV20-1
CSVEGAGAPNVLTF | TRBJ2-6 | TRBV29-1
CASSPGASGELFF | TRBJ2-2 | TRBV6-5
CASSFVSEQYF | TRBJ2-7 | TRBV12-3/TRBV12-4
CASSPVTPTEQFF | TRBJ2-1 | TRBV7-2
CSGGGEAGYTF | TRBJ1-2 | TRBV20-1